The T cell receptor beta chain under discussion was sequenced for a study of Ad26.COV2.S vaccination and SARS-CoV-2 variants. Whole-study findings and limits: Measurement of non-spike TCR breadth gave similar results in vaccine and placebo recipients.

The data were produced by immunoSEQ multiplex PCR, yet TCRdb's version contains in-frame clones alone and is incomplete. The sample yields about 87,000 clones, 82% seen once. The V gene lost 3 bases and the J gene lost 4 bases, with 12 bases spanning the gap. Germline assignment: CDR1 ENHRY and CDR2 SYGVKD. The CDR3 is 14 residues long. In the case of this clone: The antigen is not known.

The sequence was collected from a human donor who had recovered from COVID-19. The V call is TRBV10-3, the J call TRBJ1-2; D is perhaps TRBD1 (5 bases). The material sequenced was peripheral blood, taken after recovery from COVID-19. CDR3 bases: TGTGCCATCAGTGACCAAGGGGTAGGCTATGGCTACACCTTC. Protein sequence: CAISDQGVGYGYTF.